Listed here are 6 T cell receptor beta chains from one sample, sequenced in a study of cytomegalovirus exposure and HLA in healthy donors. Amplification used 60 Vbeta primers and 13 Jbeta primers. Using immunoSEQ multiplex PCR, the repertoire was profiled, and TCRdb retains in-frame clones only, with some absent. This repertoire shows approximately 140,000 clones, around 78% found once; its top ten account for about 6.6%. Sequencing used PBMCs. These receptors originate from a woman between 40 and 50 years old in good health and CMV-seropositive.

The chain joins TRBV12-5 to TRBJ2-7, with D possibly being TRBD1 (6 bases). The CDR3 is 13 residues long. CDR1 and CDR2 (germline): LGHNT, FRNRAP. The V end was cut by 5 bases, the J end by 6 bases, with 14 bases between. CDR3 sequence (DNA): TGTGCTAGTGGTAGGGACACCCTCGTCGAGCAGTACTTC. Translating it yields CASGRDTLVEQYF.

Only a few counts were recorded for this clone. The chain carries TRBV5-1 and TRBJ2-5; 9 nucleotides align to TRBD1. V gave up 3 bases and J gave up 4 bases; unmatched junction bases: 7. The CDR3 consists of 15 residues. Germline values: CDR1 SGHRS, CDR2 YFSETQ. Here the CDR3 DNA reads TGCGCCAGCAGCTCGCTGGACAGGGGTCCAGAGACCCAGTACTTC. This sequence encodes CASSSLDRGPETQYF. Supplemented by reference TRBV5-1 and TRBJ2-5, the full variable domain reads KAGVTQTPRYLIKTRGQQVTLSCSPISGHRSVSWYQQTPGQGLQFLFEYFSETQRNKGNFPGRFSGRQFSNSRSEMNVSTLELGDSALYLCASSSLDRGPETQYFGPGTRLLVL.

The rearrangement uses TRBV29-1 and TRBJ2-1, with TRBD2 matching 8 bases. The CDR3 contains 15 residues. The V gene end was trimmed by 4 bases and the J gene end by 9 bases; junction bases not matched to a gene: 14. Germline lookup yields CDR1 SQVTM and CDR2 ANQGSEA. This CDR3 is CSVGRPGLGKGEQFF. CDR3 DNA: TGCAGCGTTGGTCGTCCGGGACTAGGAAAGGGTGAGCAGTTCTTC.

The CDR3 DNA reads as TGTGCCAGCAGCTTAGCGCGGTACACAGATACGCAGTATTTT. This sequence encodes CASSLARYTDTQYF. The chain employs TRBV7-2 and TRBJ2-3; D is unclear. Between the trimmed V and J ends, which lost 0 bases and 2 bases, there was a span of 6 bases. Germline V gene lookup returns CDR1 SGHTA and CDR2 FQGNSA. The CDR3 is made up of 14 amino acids. The full variable domain, completed using reference TRBV7-2 and TRBJ2-3, is GAGVSQSPSNKVTEKGKDVELRCDPISGHTALYWYRQSLGQGLEFLIYFQGNSAPDKSGLPSDRFSAERTGGSVSTLTIQRTQQEDSAVYLCASSLARYTDTQYFGPGTRLTVL.

The chain has TRBV5-4 and TRBJ2-5; 9 positions agree with TRBD1. CDR3 length equals 13 residues. Germline V gene sequence: CDR1 SGHNT, CDR2 YYREEE (reference sequence). V lost 3 bases and J lost 5; bases outside the gene matches: 2. Here the CDR3 DNA reads TGTGCCAGCAGCTGGGACAGGGTGGAGACCCAGTACTTC. It is translated as CASSWDRVETQYF.

The chain combines TRBV5-6 with TRBJ1-4, with no clear D. The CDR3 length is 16 residues. V lost 2 bases and J lost 2, with 13 bases in between. The germline V gene has CDR1 SGHDT and CDR2 YYEEEE. The CDR3 region is CASSFGAQATNEKLFF. The CDR3 DNA follows: TGTGCCAGCAGCTTCGGTGCCCAGGCTACTAATGAAAAACTGTTTTTT.